Below, one T cell receptor (beta chain) is given with its context. What it recognizes is unknown. The data originate from a study of cytomegalovirus exposure and HLA in healthy donors. Overall study findings and caveats: For TCR beta chains, V- and J-gene trimming was later linked to a missense DCLRE1C variant.

13 Jbeta primers and 60 Vbeta primers were used for the PCR. Libraries were prepared by immunoSEQ multiplex PCR; TCRdb keeps only in-frame clonotypes and omits some of them. The sample gives approximately 140,000 clones, more than 65% of which show up once; roughly 2.5% is in the top ten. This TCR was recovered from a man aged 50-59 years in good health and CMV-seronegative. Sequencing was carried out using PBMCs.

The CDR3 coding sequence is TGTGCCAGCAGGTTACAGGGGTGGAACACTGAAGCTTTCTTT. It is translated as CASRLQGWNTEAFF. V and J are TRBV6-5 and TRBJ1-1, with TRBD1 matching 7 bases. The J segment lost 1 base and the V segment lost 6 bases, leaving 5 bases of the junction unmatched. The CDR3 extends over 14 amino acids. CDR1 is MNHEY and CDR2 is SVGAGI in the germline V gene.